This T cell receptor beta chain was sequenced in a study of T-cell reconstitution after alpha-beta-depleted transplantation in children. Preparation of the TCRbeta library was carried out with unique molecular identifiers. TCRdb re-called the PCR reads through MiXCR, storing one row per CDR3 protein. There are 170,000 or so distinct CDR3 sequences in the sample; 6.5% to 7.5% occur only once, and roughly 3% lies in the top ten. Trimming cost V 6 bases and J 7 bases; bases outside gene matches: 5. The CDR3 runs 12 residues. CDR1 SQVTM and CDR2 ANQGSEA come from the germline V gene. This clonotype was detected ten times or more.

The V gene is TRBV29-1, the J gene TRBJ2-4; 8 bases agree with TRBD2. Sequences were derived from PBMCs from the stem cell graft donor, sampled from the stem cell graft. The TCR comes from a human donor who donated a stem cell graft to a child with Wiskott-Aldrich syndrome. In DNA form, the CDR3 reads TGCAGCGTGGGACTAGGAACGAACATTCAGTACTTC. As protein: CSVGLGTNIQYF. Full variable domain (remainder filled in from reference TRBV29-1 and TRBJ2-4): SAVISQKPSRDICQRGTSLTIQCQVDSQVTMMFWYRQQPGQSLTLIATANQGSEATYESGFVIDKFPISRPNLTFSTLTVSNMSPEDSSIYLCSVGLGTNIQYFGAGTRLSVL.